This T cell receptor beta chain was obtained from a study of blood T cell repertoires in COVID-19. Measured with immunoSEQ multiplex PCR; TCRdb has only the in-frame clones, and not every one. The sample holds just over 300,000 clones, roughly 89% seen once. The CDR3 is 13 amino acids. Trimming took 5 bases from V and 3 from J, leaving 10 bases between them. The chain employs TRBV12-3 or TRBV12-4 and TRBJ1-1, with D hard to call. The TCR sequence derives from a woman aged 25 to 39 with COVID-19, enrolled during active disease. The specimen was peripheral blood. For the CDR3, the DNA is TGTGCCAGCAGTGATCTCTCGGACACTGAAGCTTTCTTT. It translates to CASSDLSDTEAFF.